What follows are 12 T cell receptor beta chains derived from one specimen sequenced in a study of blood T cell repertoires in COVID-19. Sequencing was performed with immunoSEQ multiplex PCR; in TCRdb, only in-frame clones are kept and a portion is missing. Among 160,000 or so clones, about four fifths were seen once, and the ten largest hold 3% to 3.5%. Sequenced material: PBMCs or T cells enriched from blood (not recorded which). Source of these receptors: a woman aged 55-70 years who had recovered from COVID-19.

V is TRBV29-1 and J is TRBJ2-7; tentatively, D is TRBD1 (6 bases). The CDR3 is made up of 15 amino acids. V was pared by 3 bases and J by 3 bases, with 18 bases between. Germline V gene data show CDR1 as SQVTM and CDR2 as ANQGSEA. The CDR3 loop is CSVEDPGGPDYEQYF. The CDR3 region has the DNA TGCAGCGTTGAGGACCCTGGGGGCCCGGACTACGAGCAGTACTTC.

The rearrangement uses TRBV5-1 and TRBJ1-5; no clear D. CDR1 is SGHRS, CDR2 YFSETQ, per germline. This CDR3 has 16 amino acids. V lost 0 bases and J 3 bases, leaving 13 bases between the germline ends. The CDR3 loop is CASSLDGPTYNQPQHF. CDR3 DNA: TGCGCCAGCAGCTTGGATGGGCCTACTTACAATCAGCCCCAGCATTTT.

This sequence joins TRBV5-1 and TRBJ2-2; D remains unclear. V was trimmed by 1 base and J by 0 bases, leaving 13 bases between them. This CDR3 spans 17 amino acids. Germline assignment: CDR1 SGHRS and CDR2 YFSETQ. The CDR3 DNA is TGCGCCAGCAGCTTGATCGCGGTCGGTCCGAACACCGGGGAGCTGTTTTTT. Its protein product is CASSLIAVGPNTGELFF.

The V and J genes are TRBV5-1 and TRBJ1-1, with D possibly being TRBD1 (6 bases). The CDR3 runs to 17 residues. V shed 0 bases and J shed 0 bases, with 15 bases lying between them. Germline V CDR1 and CDR2: SGHRS, YFSETQ. CDR3 in DNA: TGCGCCAGCAGCTTGGCCCCGGGACACGGCATGAACACTGAAGCTTTCTTT. Protein product: CASSLAPGHGMNTEAFF.

The count of this clone is one. The chain recombines TRBV29-1 with TRBJ2-5; no firm D call. V lost 4 bases and J 5 bases, leaving 5 bases between the germline ends. This CDR3 has 10 amino acids. Germline V CDR1 and CDR2: SQVTM, ANQGSEA. The CDR3 coding sequence is TGCAGCGTTGCTAGGGAGACCCAGTACTTC. Translation: CSVARETQYF.

This clone was recorded once. The V and J genes are TRBV19 and TRBJ1-4, with 8 nucleotides matching TRBD1. The CDR3 runs 18 residues. V was pared by 6 bases and J by 0 bases, with 12 bases of the junction left unmatched. Germline assignment: CDR1 LNHDA and CDR2 SQIVND (reference sequence). Here the CDR3 DNA reads TGTGCCAGTAGACGATCAGGGGGCGTTGAGGCAACTAATGAAAAACTGTTTTTT. Translating gives CASRRSGGVEATNEKLFF.

This clone was detected only a few times. V and J are TRBV7-7 and TRBJ2-5; 7 nucleotides agree with TRBD1. With 2 bases clipped from V and 1 base from J, the junction kept 4 bases outside the gene matches. The length of the CDR3 is 15 residues. CDR1 SSHAT and CDR2 FNYEAQ come from the germline V gene (reference sequence). The CDR3 sequence: CASSLIRDSQETQYF. In DNA form, the CDR3 reads TGTGCCAGCAGCTTAATCCGGGACAGCCAAGAGACCCAGTACTTC.

V usage is TRBV5-4 and J usage is TRBJ2-3; weak D call: TRBD2 (5 bases). With 2 bases removed from V and 0 bases from J, the gap between germline ends came to 16 bases. The length of the CDR3 is 17 residues. CDR1 SGHNT and CDR2 YYREEE come from the germline V gene (reference sequence). In DNA, the CDR3 is TGTGCCAGCAGCTTAACCGGGGTGGATTATAGCACAGATACGCAGTATTTT. Translation gives CASSLTGVDYSTDTQYF.

Remarks on this clone: Other DNA sequences within the sample encode an identical CDR3. The DNA for the CDR3 is TGTGCCAGCAGTTACTCCGGCAGGGAAGCTTTCTTT. It specifies CASSYSGREAFF. The chain uses TRBV6-5 and TRBJ1-1, with unresolved D. Trimming cost V 0 bases and J 8 bases, with 7 bases left between them. Germline-derived CDR1 and CDR2 are MNHEY and SVGAGI. This CDR3 is 12 amino acids long.

The rearrangement joins TRBV27 to TRBJ2-1; D possibly corresponds to TRBD1 (5 bases). Trimming shortened V by 3 bases and J by 7 bases, and 7 bases separated the two germline ends. The CDR3 runs 12 residues. Germline V gene data show CDR1 as MNHEY and CDR2 as SMNVEV (reference sequence). The CDR3 reads CASSLSGNEQFF. The CDR3 nucleotides read TGTGCCAGCAGTTTGTCAGGGAATGAGCAGTTCTTC.

The V and J genes are TRBV2 and TRBJ1-2, with D possibly matching TRBD1 (6 bases). Germline CDR1 is SNHLY and CDR2 is FYNNEI. CDR3 length: 17 amino acids. Between the trimmed V and J ends, which lost 5 bases and 2 bases, there was a span of 21 bases. The chain's CDR3 is CASSLIPGVGENYGYTF. DNA for the CDR3: TGTGCCAGCAGTCTCATCCCAGGGGTAGGAGAAAACTATGGCTACACCTTC.

This clone was detected only a few times. The J gene is TRBJ1-1, the V gene TRBV18, with TRBD1 matching over 10 bases. From germline, CDR1 is KGHSH and CDR2 LQKENI. The J segment lost 4 bases and the V segment lost 3 bases, leaving 5 bases of the junction unmatched. CDR3 size: 15 residues. The CDR3 bases are TGTGCCAGCTCACCTACCGGGACAGGGGCCACTGAAGCTTTCTTT. Translated: CASSPTGTGATEAFF.